The subject of this entry is one TCR beta chain. The antigen is undetermined. The V gene lost 4 bases and the J gene lost 8 bases, with 12 bases spanning the gap. Germline loops: CDR1 KGHSH, CDR2 LQKENI. The CDR3 sequence is 14 residues long. The PCR had 60 Vbeta and 13 Jbeta primers. TCRdb's copy holds only in-frame clones and misses some; the assay was immunoSEQ multiplex PCR. The sample includes 90,000 to 120,000 clones, 74% of them seen just once. This entry is derived from a study of cytomegalovirus exposure and HLA in healthy donors. Notes on the study in general: One variant, a missense change in DCLRE1C, was linked in a later analysis to TCR beta V- and J-gene trimming. An analysis that came later showed most CMV-associated TCR beta chains appearing HLA-restricted. Donors were assumed by presence/absence analyses to have roughly uniform sequencing depth.

The gene calls are TRBV18 and TRBJ1-6; perhaps TRBD1 as D (6 bases). The source is a woman in her thirties or forties in good health and CMV-seropositive. What was sequenced was PBMCs. The CDR3 is CASSRRDTDSPLHF. CDR3 DNA: TGTGCCAGCTCACGCCGGGACACGGATTCACCCCTCCACTTT.